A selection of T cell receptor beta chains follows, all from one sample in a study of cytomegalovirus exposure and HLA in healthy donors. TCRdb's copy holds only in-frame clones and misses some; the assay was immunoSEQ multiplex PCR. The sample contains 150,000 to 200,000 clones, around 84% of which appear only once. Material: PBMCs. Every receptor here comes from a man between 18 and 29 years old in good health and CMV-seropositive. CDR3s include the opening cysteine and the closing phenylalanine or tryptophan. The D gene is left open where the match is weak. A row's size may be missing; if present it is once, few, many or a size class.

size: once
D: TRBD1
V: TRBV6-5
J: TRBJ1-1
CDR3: CASRAGTANTEAFF
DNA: TGTGCCAGCAGAGCCGGGACAGCGAACACTGAAGCTTTCTTT

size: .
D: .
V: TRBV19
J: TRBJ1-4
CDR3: CASSRLNTEKLFF
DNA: TGTGCCAGTAGTCGCTTGAACACTGAAAAACTGTTTTTT

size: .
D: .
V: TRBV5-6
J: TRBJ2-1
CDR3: CASSSQGHEQFF
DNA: TGTGCCAGCAGCTCACAGGGCCATGAGCAGTTCTTC

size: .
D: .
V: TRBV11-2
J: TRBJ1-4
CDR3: CASSARTVAREKLFF
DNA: TGTGCCAGCAGCGCAAGGACAGTGGCGCGGGAGAAACTGTTTTTT

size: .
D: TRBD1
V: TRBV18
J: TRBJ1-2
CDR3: CASSSQGDGYTF
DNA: TGTGCCAGCTCATCACAGGGGGATGGCTACACCTTC

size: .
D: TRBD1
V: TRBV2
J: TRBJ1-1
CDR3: CASSPTGRPEAFF
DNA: TGTGCCAGCAGCCCGACAGGGCGCCCTGAAGCTTTCTTT

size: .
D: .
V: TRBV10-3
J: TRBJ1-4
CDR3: CAISESKAGNEKLFF
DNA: TGTGCCATCAGTGAGTCCAAGGCGGGGAATGAAAAACTGTTTTTT

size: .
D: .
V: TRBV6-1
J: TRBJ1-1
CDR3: CASSEAGEGAFF
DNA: TGTGCCAGCAGTGAAGCGGGGGAGGGGGCTTTCTTT

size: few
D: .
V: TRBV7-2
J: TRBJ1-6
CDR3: CASSLERTTSPLHF
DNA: TGTGCCAGCAGCTTAGAGAGGACAACTTCACCCCTCCACTTT

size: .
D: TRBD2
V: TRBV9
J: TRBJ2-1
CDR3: CASSVDGLAGEGEQFF
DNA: TGTGCCAGCAGCGTAGACGGACTAGCGGGGGAGGGTGAGCAGTTCTTC

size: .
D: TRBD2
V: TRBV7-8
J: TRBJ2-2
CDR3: CASSLTSGLKTGELFF
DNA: TGTGCCAGCAGCTTAACTAGCGGATTAAAGACCGGGGAGCTGTTTTTT

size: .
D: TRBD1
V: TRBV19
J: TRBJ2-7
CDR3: CASSHVGTGGYEQYF
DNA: TGTGCCAGTAGCCACGTTGGGACAGGGGGCTACGAGCAGTACTTC

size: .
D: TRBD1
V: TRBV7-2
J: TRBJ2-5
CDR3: CASSTSTGPQETQYF
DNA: TGTGCCAGCAGCACCTCGACAGGGCCCCAAGAGACCCAGTACTTC

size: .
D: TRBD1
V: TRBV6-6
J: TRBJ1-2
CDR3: CASSYDDRGYGYTF
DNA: TGTGCCAGCAGTTATGATGACAGGGGTTATGGCTACACCTTC

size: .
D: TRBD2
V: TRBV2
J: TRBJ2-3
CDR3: CASSLGPSSRGGSTDTQYF
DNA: TGTGCCAGCAGTTTGGGCCCCTCTTCGCGGGGGGGGAGCACAGATACGCAGTATTTT

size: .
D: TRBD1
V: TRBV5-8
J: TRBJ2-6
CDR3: CASSLVSGGSGANVLTF
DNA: TGTGCCAGCAGCTTGGTTTCAGGGGGCAGTGGGGCCAACGTCCTGACTTTC

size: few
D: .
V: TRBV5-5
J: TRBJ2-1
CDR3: CASSLETSVYNEQFF
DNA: TGTGCCAGCAGCTTAGAGACTTCGGTCTACAATGAGCAGTTCTTC

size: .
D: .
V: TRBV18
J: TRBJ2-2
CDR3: CASSPGQATGELFF
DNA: TGTGCCAGCTCACCGGGCCAGGCGACCGGGGAGCTGTTTTTT

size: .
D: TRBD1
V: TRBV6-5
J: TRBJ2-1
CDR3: CASRDRESNEQFF
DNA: TGTGCCAGCCGGGACAGGGAGTCCAATGAGCAGTTCTTC

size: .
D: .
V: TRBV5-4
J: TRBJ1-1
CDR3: CASHAGASNTEAFF
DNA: TGTGCCTCCCACGCAGGGGCCTCGAACACTGAAGCTTTCTTT

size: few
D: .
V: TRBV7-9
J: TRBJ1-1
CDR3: CASSLYRETEAFF
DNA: TGTGCCAGCAGCTTATACCGGGAAACTGAAGCTTTCTTT

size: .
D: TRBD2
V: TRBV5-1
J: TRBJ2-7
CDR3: CASSLVAGGQEQYF
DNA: TGCGCCAGCAGCCTCGTAGCGGGGGGGCAGGAGCAGTACTTC

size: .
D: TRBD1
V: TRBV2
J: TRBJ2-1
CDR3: CASTLDRGGYNEQFF
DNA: TGTGCCAGCACGCTGGACAGGGGCGGGTACAATGAGCAGTTCTTC

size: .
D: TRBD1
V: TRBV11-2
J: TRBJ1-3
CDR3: CASSLPTGPAIYF
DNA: TGTGCCAGCAGCCTCCCGACAGGGCCGGCCATATATTTT

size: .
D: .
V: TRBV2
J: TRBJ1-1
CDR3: CAIQVNTEAFF
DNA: TGTGCCATACAGGTGAACACTGAAGCTTTCTTT

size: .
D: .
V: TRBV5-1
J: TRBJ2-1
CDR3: CASSLGETGREFF
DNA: TGCGCCAGCAGCTTGGGTGAAACAGGCAGGGAGTTCTTC

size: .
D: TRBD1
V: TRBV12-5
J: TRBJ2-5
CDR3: CASGLGQGGETQYF
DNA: TGTGCTAGTGGCCTGGGACAGGGGGGAGAGACCCAGTACTTC

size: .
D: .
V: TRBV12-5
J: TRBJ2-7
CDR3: CASGWFYEQYF
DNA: TGTGCTAGTGGTTGGTTTTACGAGCAGTACTTC

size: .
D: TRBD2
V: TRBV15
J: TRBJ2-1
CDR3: CATSRDDGGNNEQFF
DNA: TGTGCCACCAGCAGAGATGACGGGGGGAACAATGAGCAGTTCTTC

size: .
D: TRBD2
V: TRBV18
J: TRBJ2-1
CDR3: CASSQSGTSGENEQFF
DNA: TGTGCCAGCTCACAATCCGGGACTAGCGGGGAAAATGAGCAGTTCTTC

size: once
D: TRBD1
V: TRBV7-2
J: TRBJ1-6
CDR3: CASSSSTGALYNSPLHF
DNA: TGTGCCAGCAGCTCCTCGACAGGGGCCCTTTATAATTCACCCCTCCACTTT

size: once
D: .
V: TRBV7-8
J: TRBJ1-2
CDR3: CASSMNPGLYGYTF
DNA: TGTGCCAGCAGCATGAACCCGGGACTCTATGGCTACACCTTC